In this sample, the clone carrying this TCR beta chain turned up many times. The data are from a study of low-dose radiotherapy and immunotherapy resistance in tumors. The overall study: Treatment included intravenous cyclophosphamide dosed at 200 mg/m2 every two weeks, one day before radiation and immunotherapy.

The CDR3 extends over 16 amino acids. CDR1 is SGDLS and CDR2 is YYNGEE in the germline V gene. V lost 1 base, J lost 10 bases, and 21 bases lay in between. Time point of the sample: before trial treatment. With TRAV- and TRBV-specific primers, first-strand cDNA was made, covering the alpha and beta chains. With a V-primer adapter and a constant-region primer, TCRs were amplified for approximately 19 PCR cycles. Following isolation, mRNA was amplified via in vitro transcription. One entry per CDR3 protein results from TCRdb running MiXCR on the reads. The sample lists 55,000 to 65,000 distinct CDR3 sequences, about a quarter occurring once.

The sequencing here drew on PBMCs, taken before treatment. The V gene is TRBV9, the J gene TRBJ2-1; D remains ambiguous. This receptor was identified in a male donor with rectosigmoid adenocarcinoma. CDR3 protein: CASSVTLLGVNGEQFF. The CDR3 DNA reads TGTGCCAGCAGCGTAACCCTACTTGGAGTTAACGGCGAGCAGTTCTTC.